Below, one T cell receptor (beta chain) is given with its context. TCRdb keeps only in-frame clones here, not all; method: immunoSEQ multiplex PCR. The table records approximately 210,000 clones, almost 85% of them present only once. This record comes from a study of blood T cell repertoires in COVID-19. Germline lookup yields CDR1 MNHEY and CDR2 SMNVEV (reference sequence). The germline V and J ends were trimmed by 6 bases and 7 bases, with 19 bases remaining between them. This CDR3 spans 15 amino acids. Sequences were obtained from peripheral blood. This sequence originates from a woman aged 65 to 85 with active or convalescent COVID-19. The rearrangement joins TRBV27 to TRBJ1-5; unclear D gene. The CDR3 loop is CASSLRSGSRQPQHF. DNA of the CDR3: TGTGCCAGCAGCCTAAGATCGGGGTCACGGCAGCCCCAGCATTTT.